Each of the 24 T cell receptor beta chains below was sequenced from the same sample in a study of blood T cell repertoires in COVID-19. Assay: immunoSEQ multiplex PCR; the TCRdb copy retains only in-frame clones and omits some. The sample carries around 200,000 clones, roughly 89% recorded once. Specimen: PBMCs or T cells enriched from blood (not recorded which). The receptors stem from a woman aged 35 to 49 with acute COVID-19.

The V and J genes are TRBV6-2 or TRBV6-3 and TRBJ1-1; weak D call: TRBD1 (6 bases). This CDR3 is 17 amino acids long. The ends were cut back, 4 bases at V and 3 bases at J, with 21 bases in the middle. The germline V gene encodes CDR1 MNHEY and CDR2 SVGEGT. Here the CDR3 DNA reads TGTGCCAGCAGTTCCTCCACAGGGCTTCCTATGGACACTGAAGCTTTCTTT. Translating gives CASSSSTGLPMDTEAFF.

The chain combines TRBV15 with TRBJ1-5; D is perhaps TRBD1 (5 bases). Per the germline V gene, CDR1 is LNHNV and CDR2 is YYDKDF (reference sequence). The CDR3 runs 16 residues. The V gene lost 0 bases and the J gene lost 1 base, with 10 bases spanning the gap. This CDR3 is CATSRDRDRSNQPQHF. The CDR3 DNA reads as TGTGCCACCAGCAGAGACAGGGATAGGAGCAATCAGCCCCAGCATTTT.

The chain's CDR3 is CASSLTGGGNTIYF. The CDR3 DNA follows: TGTGCCAGCAGCTTAACAGGTGGTGGAAACACCATATATTTT. V and J are TRBV11-2 and TRBJ1-3; tentatively, D is TRBD1 (5 bases). Germline V lookup: CDR1 SGHAT, CDR2 FQNNGV. Trimming removed 2 bases at V and 3 bases at J, with 8 bases between. The CDR3 is 14 amino acids.

This CDR3 is CASSLKGLAVQETQYF. Written as DNA, the CDR3 is TGTGCCAGCAGCTTAAAAGGACTAGCGGTCCAAGAGACCCAGTACTTC. V usage is TRBV7-2 and J usage is TRBJ2-5, with TRBD2 matching over 10 bases. CDR3 length: 16 residues. Looked up from germline, CDR1 is SGHTA and CDR2 is FQGNSA. The trim removed 2 bases at V and 1 base at J, leaving 4 bases unmatched.

V gene TRBV4-3 combines with J gene TRBJ2-1; weak D call: TRBD2 (6 bases). This CDR3 comprises 18 residues. The V gene lost 3 bases and the J gene lost 0 bases, with 18 bases spanning the gap. The germline CDR1 and CDR2 sequences are LGHNA and YSLEER. CDR3 region: CASSQDSGLSSSYNEQFF. The CDR3 DNA is TGCGCCAGCAGCCAGGACTCGGGACTCTCGAGCTCCTACAATGAGCAGTTCTTC.

The sample holds a few counts of this clone. The chain combines TRBV11-2 with TRBJ2-7; a weak D match, TRBD2 (7 bases). Germline V lookup: CDR1 SGHAT, CDR2 FQNNGV. The CDR3 is 13 amino acids. Trimming pared 6 bases from V and 5 bases from J, leaving 14 bases between. DNA of the CDR3: TGTGCCAGCAGTGATACAGGGAGGGACGAGCAGTACTTC. Protein: CASSDTGRDEQYF.

This chain links TRBV2 with TRBJ2-2; possible D gene TRBD2, 5 bases. The germline gives CDR1 SNHLY, CDR2 FYNNEI. The length of the CDR3 is 15 residues. V was pared by 3 bases and J by 2 bases, with 10 bases between. This chain's CDR3 is CASSEALDNTGELFF. In nucleotides, the CDR3 is TGTGCCAGCAGTGAGGCACTAGATAACACCGGGGAGCTGTTTTTT.

The chain couples TRBV7-3 to TRBJ2-7, with D tentatively TRBD1 (6 bases). The CDR3 runs to 15 residues. V was pared by 3 bases and J by 2 bases, with 14 bases between. The V gene's germline CDR1 is SGHTA and CDR2 FQGTGA. CDR3 residues: CASSLTHRETYEQYF. CDR3 coding DNA: TGTGCCAGCAGCTTGACCCACAGGGAAACCTACGAGCAGTACTTC.

The chain's CDR3 is CASSTQGVAPFEQYF. The CDR3 DNA reads as TGTGCCAGCAGTACCCAGGGGGTAGCTCCCTTCGAGCAGTACTTC. V usage is TRBV6-5 and J usage is TRBJ2-7, with 7 bases aligning to TRBD1. The J segment lost 6 bases and the V segment lost 5 bases, leaving 13 bases of the junction unmatched. The germline CDR1 and CDR2 sequences are MNHEY and SVGAGI. The CDR3 contains 15 residues.

For this clone: The same CDR3 also results from other DNA sequences found in this sample. The V call is TRBV18, the J call TRBJ1-1; D is possibly TRBD1 (5 bases). Germline assignment: CDR1 KGHSH and CDR2 LQKENI. The V end lost 6 bases, the J end lost 1 base, and 9 bases lay between the germline ends. This CDR3 has 13 residues. CDR3 sequence reads: CASSGQGNTEAFF. CDR3 bases: TGTGCCAGCTCCGGGCAGGGGAACACTGAAGCTTTCTTT.

The chain couples TRBV2 to TRBJ2-3, with D perhaps TRBD1 (6 bases). V lost 8 bases and J lost 4, with 22 bases in between. The V gene's germline CDR1 is SNHLY and CDR2 FYNNEI. The CDR3 spans 16 residues. In DNA form, the CDR3 reads TGTGCCAGCTTCGGGGACCACACTGGGGGCGCAGATACGCAGTATTTT. Protein: CASFGDHTGGADTQYF.

This chain joins TRBV7-3 and TRBJ2-1; 8 bases match TRBD2. The CDR3 runs 16 residues. V lost 5 bases, J lost 0 bases, and 6 bases stayed unmatched. The V gene's germline CDR1 is SGHTA and CDR2 FQGTGA. CDR3 nucleotides: TGTGCCAGCAGCCCCTCCGGGGGGGCCTCCTACAATGAGCAGTTCTTC. It codes for CASSPSGGASYNEQFF.

This chain connects TRBV19 to TRBJ2-6, with TRBD2 identical over 10 bases. Germline trimming cut 7 bases from V and 4 bases from J; bases unmatched to any gene: 19. There are 20 residues in the CDR3. The germline V gene has CDR1 LNHDA and CDR2 SQIVND (reference sequence). CDR3 in DNA: TGTGCCAGTACCGCGATGGCCTCTAGCGGGGGCCGCGCGGGGGCCAACGTCCTGACTTTC. Translated: CASTAMASSGGRAGANVLTF.

The V call is TRBV4-2, the J call TRBJ2-1, with 9 positions matching TRBD1. CDR3 size: 17 residues. Germline V CDR1 and CDR2: LGHNA, YNFKEQ. The junction had 7 bases not matched to a gene; V was cut back by 0 bases and J by 4 bases. CDR3 sequence: CASSQDPGQGPYNEQFF. The CDR3 DNA is TGTGCCAGCAGCCAAGACCCGGGACAGGGACCTTACAATGAGCAGTTCTTC.

The chain recombines TRBV20-1 with TRBJ1-1; 7 bases agree with TRBD1. This CDR3 is 10 amino acids long. Looked up from germline, CDR1 is DFQATT and CDR2 is SNEGSKA (reference sequence). CDR3 residues: CSGTDREAFF. The CDR3 region has the DNA TGCAGCGGGACAGACAGGGAAGCTTTCTTT.

The genes are TRBV3-1 (or the pseudogene TRBV3-2) and TRBJ2-2; weak D call: TRBD1 (7 bases). V was clipped by 2 bases and J by 7 bases, with 11 bases between them. Per germline, CDR1 LGHDT and CDR2 YNNKEL (reference sequence). The CDR3 runs to 14 residues. As DNA, the CDR3 is TGTGCCAGCAGCCAATCAGGGGGGAACGGGGAGCTGTTTTTT. This translates into CASSQSGGNGELFF.

The chain employs TRBV2 and TRBJ1-2, with 8 bases lining up with TRBD1. V shed 4 bases and J 3 bases; nucleotides not matched to a gene: 1. The length of the CDR3 is 13 residues. From germline, CDR1 is SNHLY and CDR2 FYNNEI. CDR3 protein: CASSAGGHYGYTF. The CDR3 DNA is TGTGCCAGCAGTGCAGGGGGCCACTATGGCTACACCTTC. Complete variable domain (other parts from reference TRBV2 and TRBJ1-2): EPEVTQTPSHQVTQMGQEVILRCVPISNHLYFYWYRQILGQKVEFLVSFYNNEISEKSEIFDDQFSVERPDGSNFTLKIRSTKLEDSAMYFCASSAGGHYGYTFGSGTRLTVV.

On this clone itself: An end of the junction does not agree with germline; a read error may underlie this. This chain uses TRBV5-4 with TRBJ2-5; 14 bases align to TRBD2. This CDR3 is built from 12 residues. CDR1 and CDR2 from the germline V gene are SGHNT and YYREEE (reference sequence). The CDR3 sequence is CASSSGLAGENF. Written as DNA, the CDR3 is TGTGCCAGCAGCTCGGGACTAGCGGGGGAGAACTTC.

Note on this clone: The sample holds other DNA sequences that translate to the same CDR3. The rearrangement joins TRBV28 to TRBJ2-7; D call uncertain. Germline CDR1 MDHEN, CDR2 SYDVKM. V shed 6 bases and J shed 3 bases, with 6 bases lying between them. The CDR3 has 11 amino acids. Written as DNA, the CDR3 is TGTGCCAGCAGCCCCAACTACGAGCAGTACTTC. Protein product: CASSPNYEQYF.

The chain has TRBV30 and TRBJ2-5, with 7 bases lining up with TRBD1. This CDR3 spans 15 amino acids. Germline V gene data show CDR1 as GTSNPN and CDR2 as SVGIG (reference sequence). V gave up 2 bases and J gave up 5 bases; unmatched junction bases: 11. CDR3 bases: TGTGCCTGGAGTACCGGGACAGCCCAAGGGGAGACCCAGTACTTC. Amino acids: CAWSTGTAQGETQYF.

The chain joins TRBV6-5 to TRBJ2-7; D is perhaps TRBD1 (6 bases). The V gene lost 6 bases and the J gene lost 2 bases, with 11 bases spanning the gap. Germline V gene data show CDR1 as MNHEY and CDR2 as SVGAGI. The CDR3 loop spans 13 amino acids. Here the CDR3 reads CASSRDKTYEQYF. Here the CDR3 DNA reads TGTGCCAGCAGCCGGGACAAGACCTACGAGCAGTACTTC.

The chain recombines TRBV4-2 with TRBJ2-7, with 7 bases aligning to TRBD2. J was trimmed by 0 bases and V by 4 bases; bases with no gene match: 9. The germline V gene encodes CDR1 LGHNA and CDR2 YNFKEQ. The CDR3 loop spans 16 amino acids. The DNA for the CDR3 is TGTGCCAGCAGCCTTCATTCGGCGGGAGCCTCCTACGAGCAGTACTTC. Its protein product is CASSLHSAGASYEQYF.

The chain has TRBV6-5 and TRBJ2-7, with 7 nucleotides matching TRBD2. With V trimmed by 7 bases and J by 0 bases, 6 bases remained unmatched. Germline values: CDR1 MNHEY, CDR2 SVGAGI. CDR3 length: 14 residues. The CDR3, as DNA: TGTGCCAGCATAGCGGGTGATAGCTCCTACGAGCAGTACTTC. It encodes CASIAGDSSYEQYF.

The chain carries TRBV5-1 and TRBJ2-3; a weak D match, TRBD2 (5 bases). The CDR3 runs to 15 residues. Germline V CDR1 and CDR2: SGHRS, YFSETQ. Trimming pared 6 bases from V and 6 bases from J, leaving 20 bases between. This chain's CDR3 is CASTLGGLDSDTQYF. The CDR3, as DNA: TGCGCCAGCACCCTCGGCGGGCTAGATTCGGATACGCAGTATTTT.